This record covers a single T cell receptor (beta chain). CDR3 size: 14 residues. The V and J ends lost 5 bases and 4 bases respectively, with 14 bases between them. The germline gives CDR1 MNHEY, CDR2 SVGAGI. This specimen belongs to a study of CD8+ T cells in alopecia areata. Treatment meaning: oral pan-JAK inhibitor, 5-10 mg twice daily. Following RNA extraction, reverse transcription yielded cDNA that acted as the sequencing template. The method was immunoSEQ multiplex PCR; TCRdb's version includes in-frame clones alone and lacks a portion of them. The top ten clones hold roughly 17% of a sample with around 100,000 clones, just over 70% of them seen once.

The chain joins TRBV6-5 to TRBJ1-2, with D maybe TRBD1 (6 bases). The TCR comes from a human donor with alopecia areata. This specimen consisted of CD8+ T cells sorted from blood, obtained at approximately week 45, from a patient treated with tofacitinib. The CDR3 here is CASSETGTSYGYTF. As DNA, the CDR3 is TGTGCCAGCAGTGAAACCGGGACAAGCTATGGCTACACCTTC.